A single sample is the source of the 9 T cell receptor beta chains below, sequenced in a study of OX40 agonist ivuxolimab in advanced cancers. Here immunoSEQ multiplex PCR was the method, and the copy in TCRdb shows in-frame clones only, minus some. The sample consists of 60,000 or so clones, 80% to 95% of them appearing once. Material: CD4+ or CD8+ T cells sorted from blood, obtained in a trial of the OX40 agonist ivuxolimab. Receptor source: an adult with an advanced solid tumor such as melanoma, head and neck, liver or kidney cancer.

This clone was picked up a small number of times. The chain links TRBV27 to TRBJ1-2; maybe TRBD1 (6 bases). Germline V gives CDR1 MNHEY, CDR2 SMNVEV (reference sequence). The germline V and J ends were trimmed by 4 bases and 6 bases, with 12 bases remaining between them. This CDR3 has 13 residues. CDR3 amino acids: CASSSGGAHGYTF. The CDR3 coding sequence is TGTGCCAGCAGTTCGGGGGGCGCCCATGGCTACACCTTC.

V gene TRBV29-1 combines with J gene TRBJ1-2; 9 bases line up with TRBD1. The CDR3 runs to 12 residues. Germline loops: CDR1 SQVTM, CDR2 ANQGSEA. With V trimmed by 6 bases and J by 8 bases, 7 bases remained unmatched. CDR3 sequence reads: CSVDGQGQGYTF. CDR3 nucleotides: TGCAGCGTCGATGGACAGGGGCAAGGCTACACCTTC.

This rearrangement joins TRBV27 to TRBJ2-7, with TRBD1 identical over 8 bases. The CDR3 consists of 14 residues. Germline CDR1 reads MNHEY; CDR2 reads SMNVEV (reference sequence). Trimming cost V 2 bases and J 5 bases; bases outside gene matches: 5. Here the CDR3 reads CASSLGRGLDEQYF. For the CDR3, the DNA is TGTGCCAGCAGTTTAGGCAGGGGGCTGGACGAGCAGTACTTC.

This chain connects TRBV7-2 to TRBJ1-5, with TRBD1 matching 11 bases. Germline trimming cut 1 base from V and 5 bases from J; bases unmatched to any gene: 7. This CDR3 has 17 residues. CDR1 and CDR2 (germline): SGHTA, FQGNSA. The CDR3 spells CASSLEDRGLLYQPQHF. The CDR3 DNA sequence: TGTGCCAGCAGCTTAGAGGACAGGGGGCTTCTTTATCAGCCCCAGCATTTT.

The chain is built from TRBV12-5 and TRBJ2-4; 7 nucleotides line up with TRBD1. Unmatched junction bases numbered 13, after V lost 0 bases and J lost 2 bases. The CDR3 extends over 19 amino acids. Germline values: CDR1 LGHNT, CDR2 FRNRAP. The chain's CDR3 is CASGLVGTDDPTSKNIQYF. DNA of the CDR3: TGTGCTAGTGGTTTGGTGGGGACAGATGACCCGACATCCAAAAACATTCAGTACTTC. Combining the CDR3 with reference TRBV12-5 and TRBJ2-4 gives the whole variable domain DARVTQTPRHKVTEMGQEVTMRCQPILGHNTVFWYRQTMMQGLELLAYFRNRAPLDDSGMPKDRFSAEMPDATLATLKIQPSEPRDSAVYFCASGLVGTDDPTSKNIQYFGAGTRLSVL.

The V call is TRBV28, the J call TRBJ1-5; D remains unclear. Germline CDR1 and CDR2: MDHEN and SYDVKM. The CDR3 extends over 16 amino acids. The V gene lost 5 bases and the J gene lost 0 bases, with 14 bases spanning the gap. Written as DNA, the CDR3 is TGTGCCAGCAGTACACCCCGGATAGATAGCAATCAGCCCCAGCATTTT. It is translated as CASSTPRIDSNQPQHF.

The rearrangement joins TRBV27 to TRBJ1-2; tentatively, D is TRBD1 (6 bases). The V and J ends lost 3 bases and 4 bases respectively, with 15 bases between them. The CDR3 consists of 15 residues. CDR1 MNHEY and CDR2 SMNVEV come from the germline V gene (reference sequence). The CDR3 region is CASSFSAGGGYGYTF. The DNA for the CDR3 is TGTGCCAGCAGTTTTTCGGCCGGGGGCGGCTATGGCTACACCTTC.

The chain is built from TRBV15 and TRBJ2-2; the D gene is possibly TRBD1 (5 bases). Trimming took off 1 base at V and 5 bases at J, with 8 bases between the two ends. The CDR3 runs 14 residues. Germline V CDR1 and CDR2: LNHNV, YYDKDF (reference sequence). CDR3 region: CATSRVKGTGELFF. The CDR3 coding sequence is TGTGCCACCAGCAGAGTTAAGGGGACCGGGGAGCTGTTTTTT. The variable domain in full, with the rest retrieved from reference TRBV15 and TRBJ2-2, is DAMVIQNPRYQVTQFGKPVTLSCSQTLNHNVMYWYQQKSSQAPKLLFHYYDKDFNNEADTPDNFQSRRPNTSFCFLDIRSPGLGDTAMYLCATSRVKGTGELFFGEGSRLTVL.

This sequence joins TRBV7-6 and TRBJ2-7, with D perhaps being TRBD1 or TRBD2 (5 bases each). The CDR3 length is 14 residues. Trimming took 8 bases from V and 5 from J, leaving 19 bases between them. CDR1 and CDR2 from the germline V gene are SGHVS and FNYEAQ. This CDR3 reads CASAPRGRGDEQYF. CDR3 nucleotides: TGTGCCAGCGCCCCCCGGGGTAGGGGCGACGAGCAGTACTTC.